A selection of T cell receptor beta chains follows, all from one sample in a study of T cell responses to AZD1222 COVID-19 vaccine. The data were produced by immunoSEQ multiplex PCR, yet TCRdb's version contains in-frame clones alone and is incomplete. The repertoire holds under 200,000 clones, about nine tenths seen once, with less than 6.5% in the top ten. Sequences were derived from peripheral blood, sampled on day 0 of AZD1222 vaccination. Receptors were obtained from an adult in good health. CDR3s include the opening cysteine and the closing phenylalanine or tryptophan. The D gene is left open where the match is weak. A row's size may be missing; if present it is once, few, many or a size class.

CDR3 DNA: TGTGCCAGCAGTTTATCCTTAGCGGCAAACACCGGGGAGCTGTTTTTT
CDR3 protein: CASSLSLAANTGELFF
V gene: TRBV28
D gene: NA
CDR3 length: 16
J gene: TRBJ2-2
clone size: NA

CDR3 DNA: TGTGCCAGCAGCTCCCGGGAGGGAGGAGGAACCTACGAGCAGTACTTC
CDR3 protein: CASSSREGGGTYEQYF
V gene: TRBV7-9
D gene: TRBD2
CDR3 length: 16
J gene: TRBJ2-7
clone size: once

CDR3 DNA: TGTGCCAGCAGCCCACCATTACCCCGGGGGGGGGAGCTGTTTTTT
CDR3 protein: CASSPPLPRGGELFF
V gene: TRBV9
D gene: NA
CDR3 length: 15
J gene: TRBJ2-2
clone size: once

CDR3 DNA: TGTGCCAGCAGTCTCGCGGGCGGCTCTGGAAACACCATATATTTT
CDR3 protein: CASSLAGGSGNTIYF
V gene: TRBV5-4
D gene: NA
CDR3 length: 15
J gene: TRBJ1-3
clone size: NA

CDR3 DNA: TGTGCCAGCAGCTTATATCTCACAGATACGCAGTATTTT
CDR3 protein: CASSLYLTDTQYF
V gene: TRBV7-9
D gene: NA
CDR3 length: 13
J gene: TRBJ2-3
clone size: once

CDR3 DNA: TGTGCCAGCAGCCTCTCCGCCGGGACACCGAATTCACCCCTCCACTTT
CDR3 protein: CASSLSAGTPNSPLHF
V gene: TRBV7-2
D gene: NA
CDR3 length: 16
J gene: TRBJ1-6
clone size: NA

CDR3 DNA: TGTGCCAGCAGCTTAGCTCCGGGGGGATTGGGTGAGCAGTTCTTC
CDR3 protein: CASSLAPGGLGEQFF
V gene: TRBV7-2
D gene: TRBD2
CDR3 length: 15
J gene: TRBJ2-1
clone size: NA

CDR3 DNA: TGTGCCAGCAGCTTATACAGGGGGGACGGCTACACCTTC
CDR3 protein: CASSLYRGDGYTF
V gene: TRBV7-2
D gene: TRBD1
CDR3 length: 13
J gene: TRBJ1-2
clone size: NA

CDR3 DNA: TGTGCCTGGGCCGGGACAGGGGGCGCAGAGGGCTACACCTTC
CDR3 protein: CAWAGTGGAEGYTF
V gene: TRBV30
D gene: TRBD1
CDR3 length: 14
J gene: TRBJ1-2
clone size: NA

CDR3 DNA: TGCGCCAGCAGCCAAGATCTGGATAGCGGGGTTCCCGGGGAGCTGTTTTTT
CDR3 protein: CASSQDLDSGVPGELFF
V gene: TRBV4-3
D gene: TRBD2
CDR3 length: 17
J gene: TRBJ2-2
clone size: NA

CDR3 DNA: TGCGCCAGCAGGCATAGACAGGGGTCCAATGAGCAGTTCTTC
CDR3 protein: CASRHRQGSNEQFF
V gene: TRBV23-1
D gene: TRBD1
CDR3 length: 14
J gene: TRBJ2-1
clone size: NA

CDR3 DNA: TGTGCCAGCAGTCTACGAGGGCAGCCCCAGCATTTT
CDR3 protein: CASSLRGQPQHF
V gene: TRBV5-6
D gene: NA
CDR3 length: 12
J gene: TRBJ1-5
clone size: NA

CDR3 DNA: TGTGCCAGCAGCGCACAAACAGGGGGGGCAAAACTGTTTTTT
CDR3 protein: CASSAQTGGAKLFF
V gene: TRBV11-2
D gene: TRBD1
CDR3 length: 14
J gene: TRBJ1-4
clone size: NA